Presented here are 27 T cell receptor beta chains from one specimen sequenced in a study of CD8+ T cells in alopecia areata. Regarding treatment: oral pan-JAK inhibitor, 5-10 mg twice daily. RNA extraction was followed by reverse transcription into cDNA, which acted as the sequencing template. Generated by immunoSEQ multiplex PCR, the TCRdb table keeps only in-frame clones and is missing some. Of more than 85,000 clones in the sample, approximately 60% were seen once. Sample: CD8+ T cells sorted from blood, taken at week 4, from a patient treated with tofacitinib. The receptors shown here come from a human donor with alopecia areata.

The rearrangement links TRBV7-9 to TRBJ1-1, with D perhaps TRBD1 (5 bases). Deletions cut 0 bases from V and 1 base from J, with 9 bases between. CDR3 length equals 15 residues. Germline CDR1 reads SEHNR; CDR2 reads FQNEAQ (reference sequence). CDR3 loop: CASSLARGENTEAFF. Written as DNA, the CDR3 is TGTGCCAGCAGCTTAGCAAGGGGAGAGAACACTGAAGCTTTCTTT.

The chain joins TRBV29-1 to TRBJ2-2; 8 bases are a match to TRBD1. The CDR3 is 15 amino acids. The germline CDR1 and CDR2 sequences are SQVTM and ANQGSEA. Trimming at V came to 7 bases and at J to 4 bases, leaving 11 bases not matched to a gene. The CDR3 here is CSADQGARGTGELFF. CDR3 sequence (DNA): TGCAGCGCCGACCAGGGGGCGCGGGGCACCGGGGAGCTGTTTTTT.

This clone was found once. The CDR3 coding sequence is TGTGCCAGCAGCCCAGGGACAGGAAATAACTATGGCTACACCTTC. It codes for CASSPGTGNNYGYTF. V usage is TRBV27 and J usage is TRBJ1-2; 8 bases map to TRBD1. Unmatched junction bases numbered 7, after V lost 6 bases and J lost 1 base. The CDR3 loop spans 15 amino acids. Per germline, CDR1 MNHEY and CDR2 SMNVEV (reference sequence).

The chain uses TRBV5-1 and TRBJ2-7, with TRBD1 matching 10 bases. This CDR3 has 14 residues. Germline V CDR1 and CDR2: SGHRS, YFSETQ. Trimming cost V 4 bases and J 9 bases; bases outside gene matches: 10. CDR3 coding DNA: TGCGCCAGCAGCGGGACAGGGGAAGAATGGTGGCAGTACTTC. Translated: CASSGTGEEWWQYF.

The chain combines TRBV29-1 with TRBJ1-2, with 9 bases matching TRBD1. Trimming took 3 bases from V and 4 from J; bases not matched to a gene: 9. The germline CDR1 and CDR2 sequences are SQVTM and ANQGSEA. The CDR3 totals 15 residues. CDR3 sequence reads: CSVEEDRGGGYGYTF. The CDR3 DNA is TGCAGCGTTGAGGAGGACAGGGGAGGCGGCTATGGCTACACCTTC.

The V gene is TRBV29-1, the J gene TRBJ1-1, with 7 bases fitting TRBD1. The CDR3 runs 13 residues. Germline assignment: CDR1 SQVTM and CDR2 ANQGSEA. J lost 1 base, V lost 5 bases, and 4 bases had no gene match. This chain's CDR3 is CSVNGQENTEAFF. In nucleotides, the CDR3 is TGCAGCGTTAACGGACAGGAGAACACTGAAGCTTTCTTT.

The table lists this clone with many counts. The chain employs TRBV19 and TRBJ2-3; tentative D call: TRBD1 (5 bases). CDR3 length: 16 amino acids. Germline CDR1 reads LNHDA; CDR2 reads SQIVND (reference sequence). Trimming removed 7 bases from V and 4 bases from J, with 21 bases in between. CDR3 nucleotides: TGTGCCAGTAATAATGGGCAGGGATATGGTGCAGATACGCAGTATTTT. Amino acids: CASNNGQGYGADTQYF.

V and J are TRBV6-5 and TRBJ2-7; D gene uncertain. Trimming removed 0 bases at V and 3 bases at J, with 9 bases between. Germline assignment: CDR1 MNHEY and CDR2 SVGAGI. This CDR3 spans 14 amino acids. The chain's CDR3 is CASSYSGRLYEQYF. In nucleotides, the CDR3 is TGTGCCAGCAGTTACTCTGGCAGACTCTACGAGCAGTACTTC.

This clone was seen more than once but under ten times. The gene calls are TRBV7-8 and TRBJ1-2; D is uncertain. Per germline, CDR1 SGHVS and CDR2 FQNEAQ. Deletions cut 2 bases from V and 0 bases from J, with 13 bases between. CDR3 size: 16 residues. The CDR3 DNA sequence: TGTGCCAGCAGCTTAACCGGGAGTGAGGCTAACTATGGCTACACCTTC. Translation: CASSLTGSEANYGYTF.

The V and J genes are TRBV5-1 and TRBJ2-3; D may match TRBD1 or TRBD2 (5 bases each). V lost 5 bases and J 0 bases, leaving 16 bases between the germline ends. CDR1 is SGHRS, CDR2 YFSETQ, per germline. The CDR3 spans 16 residues. CDR3 coding DNA: TGCGCCAGCAGGACCCCCGAGGGACGGAGCACAGATACGCAGTATTTT. This translates into CASRTPEGRSTDTQYF.

The V and J genes are TRBV7-9 and TRBJ2-5, with D possibly TRBD1 on 5 matching bases. The CDR3 extends over 13 amino acids. Germline V gene sequence: CDR1 SEHNR, CDR2 FQNEAQ (reference sequence). Between the trimmed V and J ends, which lost 5 bases and 2 bases, there was a span of 9 bases. As DNA, the CDR3 is TGTGCCAGCAGCCCCAGACAGCAAGAGACCCAGTACTTC. This encodes CASSPRQQETQYF.

The chain joins TRBV27 to TRBJ1-6; D is ambiguous. The CDR3 runs to 12 residues. The V end lost 6 bases, the J end lost 8 bases, and 8 bases lay between the germline ends. CDR1 MNHEY and CDR2 SMNVEV come from the germline V gene (reference sequence). The CDR3 region has the DNA TGTGCCAGCAGCAGACTCGATTCACCCCTCCACTTT. Protein sequence: CASSRLDSPLHF.

This clone was seen a few times. The rearrangement links TRBV7-9 to TRBJ1-2; possible D gene TRBD1, 5 bases. Germline V gene lookup returns CDR1 SEHNR and CDR2 FQNEAQ (reference sequence). The CDR3 is 12 residues long. Trimming removed 3 bases at V and 6 bases at J, with 8 bases between. This CDR3 reads CASSLGGNGYTF. Written as DNA, the CDR3 is TGTGCCAGCAGCTTGGGGGGAAATGGCTACACCTTC.

V and J are TRBV27 and TRBJ2-7; unclear D gene. The CDR3 loop spans 11 amino acids. V was shortened by 5 bases and J by 2 bases, with 4 bases between the two germline ends. Germline values: CDR1 MNHEY, CDR2 SMNVEV (reference sequence). The CDR3 loop is CASSTPYEQYF. For the CDR3, the DNA is TGTGCCAGCAGTACCCCCTACGAGCAGTACTTC.

The genes are TRBV27 and TRBJ1-2, with 7 nucleotides matching TRBD1. CDR3 length: 15 residues. CDR1 and CDR2 (germline): MNHEY, SMNVEV (reference sequence). After removal of 0 bases from V and 2 bases from J, the junction contained 3 bases not matched to a gene. In nucleotides, the CDR3 is TGTGCCAGCAGTTTATCCCCGACAGGGAACTATGGCTACACCTTC. Encoded protein: CASSLSPTGNYGYTF.

The genes are TRBV9 and TRBJ1-2; D gene uncertain. Trimming removed 1 base at V and 3 bases at J, with 19 bases between. CDR3 size: 17 residues. Per the germline V gene, CDR1 is SGDLS and CDR2 is YYNGEE. The CDR3 DNA follows: TGTGCCAGCAGCGTAACGGGTACAGCGCTTATGGACTATGGCTACACCTTC. This encodes CASSVTGTALMDYGYTF.

V is TRBV28 and J is TRBJ2-1; D call uncertain. V gave up 8 bases and J gave up 6 bases, with 11 bases separating them. Germline V lookup: CDR1 MDHEN, CDR2 SYDVKM. CDR3 length: 12 amino acids. The CDR3 bases are TGTGCCAGCTCTCGACGGAGCAATGAGCAGTTCTTC. Amino acids: CASSRRSNEQFF.

The V call is TRBV6-5, the J call TRBJ2-1; no clear D. Germline V gene sequence: CDR1 MNHEY, CDR2 SVGAGI. Trimming took 5 bases from V and 3 from J, leaving 11 bases between them. CDR3 length: 14 residues. CDR3 sequence: CASSTLSSYNEQFF. As DNA, the CDR3 is TGTGCCAGCAGTACCTTGTCAAGCTACAATGAGCAGTTCTTC.

This clone was seen more than once but under ten times. This chain links TRBV7-2 with TRBJ2-5; TRBD1 matches 9 bases. The J segment lost 4 bases and the V segment lost 8 bases, leaving 14 bases of the junction unmatched. Germline V CDR1 and CDR2: SGHTA, FQGNSA. There are 16 residues in the CDR3. CDR3 sequence reads: CASLESPTGGGETQYF. CDR3 DNA: TGTGCCAGCCTAGAAAGTCCAACAGGGGGCGGAGAGACCCAGTACTTC.

This clone appeared once. The same CDR3 can be traced to other DNA sequences in this sample. J is TRBJ2-1 and V is TRBV27, with D unclear. V dropped 2 bases and J dropped 2 bases, with 10 bases sitting between them. The CDR3 loop spans 15 amino acids. Germline loops: CDR1 MNHEY, CDR2 SMNVEV (reference sequence). CDR3 amino acids: CASSLGVGTYNEQFF. The CDR3 DNA reads TGTGCCAGCAGTTTAGGGGTAGGTACCTACAATGAGCAGTTCTTC.

The rearrangement links TRBV29-1 to TRBJ2-7, with TRBD1 identical over 7 bases. V lost 8 bases, J lost 2 bases, and 9 bases stayed unmatched. Germline CDR1 SQVTM, CDR2 ANQGSEA. This CDR3 spans 13 amino acids. CDR3 region: CSIGKTGPYEQYF. The CDR3 DNA follows: TGCAGCATTGGGAAGACAGGGCCCTACGAGCAGTACTTC.

This clone was detected a few times. V usage is TRBV2 and J usage is TRBJ2-3; no reliable D call. Germline values: CDR1 SNHLY, CDR2 FYNNEI. The CDR3 contains 15 residues. V lost 2 bases, J lost 4 bases, and 13 bases lay in between. In nucleotides, the CDR3 is TGTGCCAGCAGTGAAAGCGTTTGGGTTGCAGATACGCAGTATTTT. Its translation is CASSESVWVADTQYF.

This chain joins TRBV7-9 and TRBJ2-5; D gene uncertain. Judging by the DNA end, TRBJ2-7 fits better; the J call may be wrong. CDR3 length equals 12 residues. Per germline, CDR1 SEHNR and CDR2 FQNEAQ (reference sequence). The CDR3 region is CASSLVAREQYF. The DNA for the CDR3 is TGTGCCAGCAGCTTAGTGGCGCGCGAGCAGTACTTC.

The J gene is TRBJ2-5, the V gene TRBV28; D not certain. Germline assignment: CDR1 MDHEN and CDR2 SYDVKM. Trimming took off 5 bases at V and 5 bases at J, with 3 bases between the two ends. The CDR3 sequence is 10 residues long. The CDR3, as DNA: TGTGCCAGCAGTAGCGAGACCCAGTACTTC. Its protein product is CASSSETQYF.

The chain recombines TRBV6-5 with TRBJ2-7; the match to TRBD2 covers 13 bases. V shed 3 bases and J 6 bases; nucleotides not matched to a gene: 8. The CDR3 length is 16 residues. Germline CDR1 MNHEY, CDR2 SVGAGI. In DNA, the CDR3 is TGTGCCAGCAGTTATAGACTAGCGGGAGGTCTATCCGAGCAGTACTTC. Amino acid sequence: CASSYRLAGGLSEQYF.

V usage is TRBV10-3 and J usage is TRBJ2-1, with unresolved D. V gave up 0 bases and J gave up 2 bases, with 11 bases separating them. This CDR3 is built from 16 residues. CDR1 and CDR2 from the germline V gene are ENHRY and SYGVKD. The CDR3 loop reads CAISESGGSTYNEQFF. DNA for the CDR3: TGTGCCATCAGTGAGTCTGGCGGCAGTACCTACAATGAGCAGTTCTTC.

This clone occurred a few times. The gene calls are TRBV27 and TRBJ1-2, with D unresolved. Germline CDR1 reads MNHEY; CDR2 reads SMNVEV (reference sequence). The ends were cut back, 6 bases at V and 4 bases at J, with 6 bases in the middle. The CDR3 runs 11 residues. The CDR3 nucleotides are TGTGCCAGCAGGGCCTTCTATGGCTACACCTTC. Translation gives CASRAFYGYTF.